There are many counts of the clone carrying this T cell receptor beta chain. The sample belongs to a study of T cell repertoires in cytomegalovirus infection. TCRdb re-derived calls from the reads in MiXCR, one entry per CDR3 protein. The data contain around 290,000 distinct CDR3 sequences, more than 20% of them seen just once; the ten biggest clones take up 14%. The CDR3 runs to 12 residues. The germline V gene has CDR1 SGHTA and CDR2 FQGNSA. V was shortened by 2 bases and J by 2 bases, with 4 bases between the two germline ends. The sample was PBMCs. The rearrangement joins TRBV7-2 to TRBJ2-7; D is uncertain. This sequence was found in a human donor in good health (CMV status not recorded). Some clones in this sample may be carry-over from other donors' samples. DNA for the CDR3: TGTGCCAGCAGCTTACGGACCTACGAGCAGTACTTC. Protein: CASSLRTYEQYF.